This entry lists 20 T cell receptor beta chains sequenced from one sample in a study of T cell repertoires in cytomegalovirus infection. Each CDR3 protein gets one entry after TCRdb re-called the reads with MiXCR. The repertoire includes 400,000 to 550,000 distinct CDR3 sequences, about 11% of them detected once, and 10% to 13% sits in the top ten. Sequencing used PBMCs. Every receptor here comes from a human donor in good health (CMV status not recorded). Some clones in this sample may be carry-over from other donors' samples.

This chain links TRBV14 with TRBJ1-2, with unresolved D. This CDR3 region has 14 residues. Looked up from germline, CDR1 is SGHDN and CDR2 is FVKESK. Trimming shortened V by 4 bases and J by 4 bases, and 13 bases separated the two germline ends. The CDR3 coding sequence is TGTGCCAGCAGCCCCCAGAGGGTGTCCTATGGCTACACCTTC. Translated, it gives CASSPQRVSYGYTF. Supplemented by reference TRBV14 and TRBJ1-2, the full variable domain reads EAGVTQFPSHSVIEKGQTVTLRCDPISGHDNLYWYRRVMGKEIKFLLHFVKESKQDESGMPNNRFLAERTGGTYSTLKVQPAELEDSGVYFCASSPQRVSYGYTFGSGTRLTVV.

This clonotype was counted only a few times. The V call is TRBV5-5, the J call TRBJ2-7, with 9 bases aligning to TRBD1. CDR1 is SGHKS and CDR2 is YYEKEE in the germline V gene (reference sequence). V lost 5 bases, J lost 5 bases, and 8 bases stayed unmatched. The CDR3 covers 14 residues. Here the CDR3 reads CASRLPGQGDEQYF. In nucleotides, the CDR3 is TGTGCCAGCAGATTGCCGGGACAGGGTGACGAGCAGTACTTC.

Comments on this clonotype: Possible read error: a much larger clone is one base away. The chain joins TRBV28 to TRBJ2-7; 8 nucleotides align to TRBD2. V was pared by 10 bases and J by 3 bases, with 11 bases of the junction left unmatched. The CDR3 is 14 amino acids. The germline V gene has CDR1 MDHEN and CDR2 SYDVKM. The CDR3 sequence: CANSPPGGLYEQYF. CDR3 bases: TGTGCCAACAGCCCCCCGGGGGGGCTCTACGAGCAGTACTTC.

This clonotype has ten or more counts. The J gene is TRBJ2-1, the V gene TRBV7-9; the D gene is possibly TRBD1 (7 bases). The CDR3 is made up of 17 amino acids. Per the germline V gene, CDR1 is SEHNR and CDR2 is FQNEAQ (reference sequence). The V gene lost 5 bases and the J gene lost 2 bases, with 19 bases spanning the gap. Written as DNA, the CDR3 is TGTGCCAGCAGCCCCCCAGCCCAGGGGGGTACCTACAATGAGCAGTTCTTC. As protein: CASSPPAQGGTYNEQFF.

This clonotype was seen at least ten times. The chain combines TRBV7-2 with TRBJ1-2, with 7 bases aligning to TRBD1. The V gene's germline CDR1 is SGHTA and CDR2 FQGNSA. This CDR3 is built from 14 residues. V shed 5 bases, J shed 1 base, and the junction held 4 bases outside the gene matches. The CDR3 region is CASSPGQLNYGYTF. In DNA, the CDR3 is TGTGCCAGCAGCCCGGGACAGCTTAACTATGGCTACACCTTC. Drawing the rest from reference TRBV7-2 and TRBJ1-2, the complete variable domain is GAGVSQSPSNKVTEKGKDVELRCDPISGHTALYWYRQSLGQGLEFLIYFQGNSAPDKSGLPSDRFSAERTGGSVSTLTIQRTQQEDSAVYLCASSPGQLNYGYTFGSGTRLTVV.

This clonotype appeared many times. V is TRBV29-1 and J is TRBJ2-1, with D possibly being TRBD2 (6 bases). The germline V gene encodes CDR1 SQVTM and CDR2 ANQGSEA. This CDR3 has 19 amino acids. The V and J ends lost 0 bases and 0 bases respectively, with 21 bases between them. The CDR3 sequence is CSVEDWGLGAGSSYNEQFF. In nucleotides, the CDR3 is TGCAGCGTTGAAGATTGGGGGTTAGGGGCGGGGAGCTCCTACAATGAGCAGTTCTTC.

There are many counts of this clonotype. The J gene is TRBJ1-2, the V gene TRBV27, with D perhaps matching TRBD1 (5 bases). Germline V gene lookup returns CDR1 MNHEY and CDR2 SMNVEV (reference sequence). The CDR3 is 12 residues long. V was shortened by 6 bases and J by 4 bases, with 9 bases between the two germline ends. CDR3 residues: CASSRGSYGYTF. The DNA for the CDR3 is TGTGCCAGCAGCCGGGGGAGCTATGGCTACACCTTC.

This clonotype was picked up many times. The V and J genes are TRBV12-3 or TRBV12-4 and TRBJ2-2; 7 bases fit TRBD2. V was pared by 1 base and J by 8 bases, with 1 base of the junction left unmatched. The CDR3 totals 13 residues. CDR3 in DNA: TGTGCCAGCAGTTTAGGGGGGGGAGGGGAGCTGTTTTTT. It encodes CASSLGGGGELFF.

The sample holds a few counts of this clonotype. The V gene is TRBV20-1, the J gene TRBJ1-1; D unresolved. Germline V gene data show CDR1 as DFQATT and CDR2 as SNEGSKA (reference sequence). V shed 2 bases and J shed 0 bases, with 13 bases lying between them. The CDR3 extends over 15 amino acids. The CDR3 bases are TGCAGTGCTAGACGGGCCGCCTCCATGAACACTGAAGCTTTCTTT. Its protein is CSARRAASMNTEAFF.

There are many counts of this clonotype. The chain links TRBV7-9 to TRBJ2-2, with D perhaps matching TRBD2 (5 bases). Per the germline V gene, CDR1 is SEHNR and CDR2 is FQNEAQ (reference sequence). Between the trimmed V and J ends, which lost 5 bases and 6 bases, there was a span of 13 bases. The CDR3 is 14 residues long. CDR3 in amino acids: CASSLEGGPGELFF. The CDR3 DNA reads as TGTGCCAGCAGCCTCGAGGGTGGACCCGGGGAGCTGTTTTTT.

This clonotype was seen a few times. The genes are TRBV5-4 and TRBJ1-1, with a tentative D call TRBD1 (6 bases). Germline V gene lookup returns CDR1 SGHNT and CDR2 YYREEE (reference sequence). The CDR3 is 15 amino acids. Trimming removed 6 bases at V and 3 bases at J, with 18 bases between. The CDR3 here is CASKPRQVMDTEAFF. CDR3 bases: TGTGCCAGCAAACCCAGACAGGTCATGGACACTGAAGCTTTCTTT.

V and J are TRBV29-1 and TRBJ2-7; TRBD2 matches at 8 bases. Germline lookup yields CDR1 SQVTM and CDR2 ANQGSEA. The CDR3 covers 13 residues. V dropped 7 bases and J dropped 13; count of bases not matched to a gene: 18. The CDR3 is CSAGGGRGTMHYF. Here the CDR3 DNA reads TGCAGCGCCGGGGGGGGGCGGGGGACTATGCACTACTTC.

This clonotype was seen at least ten times. The chain uses TRBV7-8 and TRBJ1-6; D unresolved. The germline V gene encodes CDR1 SGHVS and CDR2 FQNEAQ. CDR3 size: 18 residues. V lost 5 bases and J lost 0, with 17 bases in between. CDR3 bases: TGTGCCAGCAGCCCGAAGCTTATCCAGAGCTCCTATAATTCACCCCTCCACTTT. This codes for CASSPKLIQSSYNSPLHF.

This clonotype has only a few counts. The chain is built from TRBV2 and TRBJ1-4; 10 bases match TRBD1. Germline-derived CDR1 and CDR2 are SNHLY and FYNNEI. The CDR3 sequence is 16 residues long. With 2 bases clipped from V and 5 bases from J, the junction kept 5 bases outside the gene matches. The CDR3 DNA reads TGTGCCAGCAGTGAACCGACAGGGGGCTGGAATGAAAAACTGTTTTTT. Residues: CASSEPTGGWNEKLFF.

This clonotype was picked up many times. The V call is TRBV2, the J call TRBJ2-5, with a possible D match to TRBD2 (6 bases). The germline V gene has CDR1 SNHLY and CDR2 FYNNEI. The CDR3 runs 18 residues. Trimming pared 0 bases from V and 5 bases from J, leaving 22 bases between. CDR3 in amino acids: CASSEALRSGTWRETQYF. In nucleotides, the CDR3 is TGTGCCAGCAGTGAAGCGCTTAGGTCGGGGACTTGGAGGGAGACCCAGTACTTC.

This clonotype was detected only a few times. DNA for the CDR3: TGCAGCGTTCGTGGAACAGGACAGTACTTC. It is translated as CSVRGTGQYF. The V gene is TRBV29-1, the J gene TRBJ2-5; weak D call: TRBD1 (5 bases). CDR3 length: 10 residues. Looked up from germline, CDR1 is SQVTM and CDR2 is ANQGSEA. Trimming cost V 5 bases and J 11 bases, with 12 bases left between them.

Only a few counts were recorded for this clonotype. The V and J genes are TRBV18 and TRBJ1-5; a weak D match, TRBD1 (5 bases). The germline V gene has CDR1 KGHSH and CDR2 LQKENI. Trimming removed 2 bases at V and 5 bases at J, with 10 bases between. This CDR3 is built from 14 residues. The CDR3 bases are TGTGCCAGCTCACCAGGGGGTGGCGATCAGCCCCAGCATTTT. Its protein is CASSPGGGDQPQHF.

This clonotype was recorded a few times. This may stem from a read error, because a much larger clone lies one nucleotide away. This chain links TRBV3-1 with TRBJ1-1; D gene uncertain. The CDR3 has 13 residues. From germline, CDR1 is LGHDT and CDR2 YNNKEL (reference sequence). V lost 4 bases to trimming and J lost 3 bases, with 9 bases between them. The CDR3, as DNA: TGTGCCAGCAGCCTCTATCCGGACACTGAAGCTTTCTTT. Residues: CASSLYPDTEAFF.

This clonotype was counted ten times or more. The chain combines TRBV10-3 with TRBJ1-5; D not certain. Germline values: CDR1 ENHRY, CDR2 SYGVKD. V lost 3 bases and J lost 4, with 4 bases in between. The CDR3 is 12 amino acids. The CDR3, as DNA: TGTGCCATCAGTGACCTTAATCAGCCCCAGCATTTT. This gives the protein CAISDLNQPQHF.

The table lists this clonotype with many counts. The chain couples TRBV28 to TRBJ1-2, with D perhaps TRBD1 (5 bases). This CDR3 has 14 amino acids. Trimming removed 3 bases from V and 4 bases from J, with 12 bases in between. Germline assignment: CDR1 MDHEN and CDR2 SYDVKM. The DNA of the CDR3 is TGTGCCAGCAGTTTCTCAGGGAGCGGCTATGGCTACACCTTC. It encodes CASSFSGSGYGYTF.